What follows is one TCR beta chain and its context. CDR3 size: 15 residues. The germline CDR1 and CDR2 sequences are SGHRS and YFSETQ. V lost 0 bases and J lost 5; bases outside the gene matches: 6. The sample belongs to a study of blood T cell repertoires in COVID-19. Across the study: T cells, B-cell-depleted T cells, or PBMCs provided the cDNA or gDNA that served as material.

Study processing details: Reference gene primer amplification gave estimated nucleated cell counts. Here immunoSEQ multiplex PCR was the method, and the copy in TCRdb shows in-frame clones only, minus some. The V and J calls and clone size were taken over from that table, and D and trimming were inferred from the DNA. The sample has about 53,000 clones; roughly four fifths are singletons. The sample consisted of peripheral blood. The rearrangement joins TRBV5-1 to TRBJ2-5, with 8 positions matching TRBD2. This TCR came from a human donor in a cohort sampled during active COVID-19. The CDR3 reads CASSLEARGAETQYF. CDR3 coding DNA: TGCGCCAGCAGCTTGGAAGCGCGGGGGGCGGAGACCCAGTACTTC.